This T cell receptor (beta chain) was sequenced for a study of T cell repertoires in cytomegalovirus infection. Whole-study context: Through public TCR beta signatures, both CMV infection and matching HLA type were indicated.

This clonotype was found a few times. The antigen remains unidentified. TCRdb ran MiXCR on the reads and lists one entry per CDR3 protein. The profile covers 510,000 or so distinct CDR3 sequences, with 26% appearing a single time and approximately 13% taken by the ten largest. Regarding the study as a whole: In two of eight donors, the top clonotype was HLA-C-restricted CMV-specific. Adding up the frequency of public TCR beta families identified people who carried CMV plus the relevant HLA.

CDR1 SEHNR and CDR2 FQNEAQ come from the germline V gene (reference sequence). The CDR3 covers 15 residues. V lost 1 base to trimming and J lost 2 bases, with 10 bases between them. The TCR comes from a human donor in good health (CMV status not recorded). Some clones in this sample may be carry-over from other donors' samples. The sequenced sample was PBMCs. The chain employs TRBV7-9 and TRBJ2-3; D gene uncertain. The CDR3 nucleotides read TGTGCCAGCAGCTTAGAGTTGGGAACCACAGATACGCAGTATTTT. It codes for CASSLELGTTDTQYF. Filled out from reference TRBV7-9 and TRBJ2-3, the complete variable domain reads DTGVSQNPRHKITKRGQNVTFRCDPISEHNRLYWYRQTLGQGPEFLTYFQNEAQLEKSRLLSDRFSAERPKGSFSTLEIQRTEQGDSAMYLCASSLELGTTDTQYFGPGTRLTVL.